The 6 T cell receptor beta chains below come from one sample, sequenced in a study of blood T cell repertoires in COVID-19 (dated by TCRdb to 2020 to 2021). The method behind the library was the immunoSEQ multiplex PCR assay. TCRdb stores this immuneACCESS table with in-frame sequences only. Part of the clones is absent; in the studies checked, under half of the shortfall reflects unresolved V genes, and no reason is known for the rest. The sample table shows almost 350,000 clones, and approximately 89% are seen once. The ten most abundant clones make up 3.9% of the sample. The sample comprised peripheral blood. These TCRs come from a woman in her sixties or seventies with COVID-19, enrolled during active disease.

This clone was detected only once. This chain joins TRBV3-1 (or the pseudogene TRBV3-2) and TRBJ2-3; weak D call: TRBD2 (7 bases). V shed 8 bases and J shed 3 bases, with 12 bases lying between them. CDR3 size: 13 residues. Germline lookup yields CDR1 LGHDT and CDR2 YNNKEL (reference sequence). DNA of the CDR3: TGTGCCAGCTTGAGGGGGGGTACAGATACGCAGTATTTT. Translated: CASLRGGTDTQYF.

The chain carries TRBV29-1 and TRBJ2-1; 8 bases align to TRBD2. In germline, CDR1 is SQVTM, CDR2 ANQGSEA. Germline trimming cut 5 bases from V and 6 bases from J; bases unmatched to any gene: 6. There are 13 residues in the CDR3. The CDR3 reads CSVTGLGINEQFF. The CDR3 region has the DNA TGCAGCGTTACGGGACTAGGAATCAATGAGCAGTTCTTC.

This chain uses TRBV25-1 with TRBJ2-5; D perhaps matches TRBD1 (6 bases). Germline V lookup: CDR1 MGHDK, CDR2 SYGVNS. Trimming pared 3 bases from V and 6 bases from J, leaving 11 bases between. This CDR3 is 13 amino acids long. CDR3 DNA: TGTGCCAGCAGTGAGGGGGCCACGAAGACCCAGTACTTC. Translation: CASSEGATKTQYF.

The chain has TRBV5-1 and TRBJ1-5; 11 nucleotides line up with TRBD1. Germline V gene data show CDR1 as SGHRS and CDR2 as YFSETQ. V lost 4 bases and J lost 6; bases outside the gene matches: 6. CDR3 length: 15 residues. CDR3 protein: CASSAGTGGSQPQHF. The DNA of the CDR3 is TGCGCCAGCAGCGCCGGGACAGGGGGGTCTCAGCCCCAGCATTTT.

This chain connects TRBV11-2 to TRBJ1-2; no definite D call. Per the germline V gene, CDR1 is SGHAT and CDR2 is FQNNGV. V dropped 3 bases and J dropped 4 bases, with 12 bases sitting between them. This CDR3 is built from 14 residues. CDR3 bases: TGTGCCAGCAGCTTTCAGTTAAGCGGCTATGGCTACACCTTC. Translated, it gives CASSFQLSGYGYTF.

This chain joins TRBV7-9 and TRBJ1-5; TRBD1 agrees at 8 bases. J was trimmed by 2 bases and V by 2 bases; bases with no gene match: 2. This CDR3 is built from 15 residues. Germline CDR1 and CDR2: SEHNR and FQNEAQ (reference sequence). The CDR3 loop reads CASSLQGAGNQPQHF. In DNA form, the CDR3 reads TGTGCCAGCAGCTTACAGGGGGCCGGCAATCAGCCCCAGCATTTT.